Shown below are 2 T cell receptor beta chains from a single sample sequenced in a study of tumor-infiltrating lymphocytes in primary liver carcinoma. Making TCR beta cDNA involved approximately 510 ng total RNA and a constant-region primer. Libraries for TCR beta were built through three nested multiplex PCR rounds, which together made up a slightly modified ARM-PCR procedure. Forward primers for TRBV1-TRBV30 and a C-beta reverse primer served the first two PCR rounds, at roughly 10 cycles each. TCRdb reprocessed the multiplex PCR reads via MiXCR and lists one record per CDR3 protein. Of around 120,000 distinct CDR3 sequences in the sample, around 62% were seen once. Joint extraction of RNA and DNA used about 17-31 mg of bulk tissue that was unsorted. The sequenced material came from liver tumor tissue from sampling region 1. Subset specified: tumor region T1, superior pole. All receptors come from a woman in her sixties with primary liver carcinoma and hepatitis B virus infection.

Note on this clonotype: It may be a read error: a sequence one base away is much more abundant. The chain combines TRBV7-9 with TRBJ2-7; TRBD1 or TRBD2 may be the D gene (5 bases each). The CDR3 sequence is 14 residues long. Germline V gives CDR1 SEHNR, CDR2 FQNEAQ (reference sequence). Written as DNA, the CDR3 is TGTGCCAACAGCTCTACCGGGGCAGGTTACGAGCAGTACTTC. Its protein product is CANSSTGAGYEQYF.

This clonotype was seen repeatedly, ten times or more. CDR3 loop: CASRWTGVYTEAFF. The CDR3 DNA reads as TGTGCCAGCAGATGGACAGGGGTTTACACTGAAGCTTTCTTT. The V and J genes are TRBV6-5 and TRBJ1-1; 9 bases match TRBD1. Germline CDR1 MNHEY, CDR2 SVGAGI. CDR3 length: 14 amino acids. With V trimmed by 6 bases and J by 3 bases, 5 bases remained unmatched.